This T cell receptor beta chain was found in a study of cytomegalovirus exposure and HLA in healthy donors (dated by TCRdb to the late 2010s). Looking at the study overall: In an earlier analysis of about 560 of the donors, 250 to 350 Gb of sequence data and 100 million or so unique TCR beta sequences from about 179 million T cells were reported. Approximately 330 gigabases of sequencing data and around 80 million unique TCR sequences made up an early release that covered several hundred HLA-typed donors. Among the roughly 400 genotyped donors, roughly 80% belonged to the genetic ancestry cluster associated with self-reported Caucasian donors. The study aimed to test whether signatures of past pathogen exposure could be identified by cataloging public T cell receptors. Using immunosequencing, the study profiled T cell repertoires from 550 to 750 subjects and related those repertoires to cytomegalovirus serostatus. A separate validation cohort of approximately 120 different subjects was used in addition to the 666-subject first cohort. To predict cytomegalovirus infection status, the study brought together high-throughput TCR immunosequencing, statistical association of individual TCRs with disease status, and machine learning. A later analysis re-analyzed previously published TCR beta repertoires from several hundred donors and added high-resolution HLA genotyping to study TCR occurrence patterns. Rather than using new phenotypic data, the later analysis identified candidate immune exposures from TCR beta sequences and from how often those sequences occurred across donors. An earlier analysis of 500 to 650 of the donors applied high-throughput TCR beta sequencing to assess whether each TCR beta V gene segment acted as functional or pseudogenic. Donor age, sex, ethnicity and CMV serostatus were compiled alongside the repertoire data. A later genetic analysis used genome-wide SNP genotypes for about 65% of the 666 donors, treating that subset as a discovery cohort. Every repertoire in the discovery cohort had been generated on one and the same sequencing platform. HLA typing included class I and class II loci at four-digit resolution. The number of typed donors differed by locus: about 620-640 for A, B, C, DRB1 and DQB1; about 520 for DQA1; some 610 for DPA1; and some 430 for DPB1. Four or five DR-DQ haplotypes were handled as single units for association and clustering because linkage in the cohort was strong. Across about 370 genotyped donors of the cohort, an average of about 250,000 unique TCR beta nucleotide sequences per donor were sequenced, and roughly 17% of those sequences were non-productive. What the work shows at the level of the full study, not this receptor alone: Most TCR sequences were seen in very few donors, while some public TCRs were found in many individuals. Because some donors lacked HLA typing at each locus, the association tests relied only on the typed subset. Some IMGT-functional V segments, including TRBV6-2 and TRBV6-3, could not be told apart with the 87-base-pair reads, so those segments were excluded. A later genetic analysis reported fewer N-insertions in productive TCRs among donors in an Asian-associated ancestry cluster than the roughly 640-donor mean. CMV serostatus was the only immune exposure information available for the cohort. A later genetic analysis associated a missense DCLRE1C variant with V-gene and J-gene trimming of TCR beta chains, and an independent cohort replicated the association. Correlated functional status among segregating V segments might be attributable to linkage disequilibrium, but an unknown experimental factor could not be ruled out. According to a later analysis, most CMV-associated TCR beta chains appeared to be HLA-restricted, and the HLA associations seemed to be driven largely by CMV exposure. A further reported finding was that TCR beta sequences accurately predicted the HLA-A and HLA-B alleles for most subjects in the first cohort. In a later analysis, around 17,000 TCR beta sequences were associated with specific HLA alleles at a false discovery rate of 0.05. The authors suggested that the approach could potentially be extended to other disease states and immunological phenotypes. According to a later analysis, TCR association rates differed among HLA loci, with DRB1 alleles showing the most associated TCRs and HLA-C alleles showing the fewest. The study gave a list of 150 to 200 TCR beta chains associated with cytomegalovirus. The earlier analysis of a few hundred of the donors excluded 15 to 20 rarely observed V segments, including chromosome 9 orphons, because counts were too low. The cohort was sequenced for TCR beta chains only, and without alpha or paired-chain data the features that could be detected were limited. A few of the identified cytomegalovirus-associated TCR beta chains were confirmed in vitro to be specific for cytomegalovirus antigens. Roughly uniform sequencing depth across donors was assumed in presence/absence analyses, although this assumption may not hold. Broadly in line with IMGT annotations, most TCR beta V segments showed up in productive rearrangements about 90% or about 30% of the time in an earlier analysis of under 700 of the donors. The classifier was reported to diagnose cytomegalovirus status with high specificity and sensitivity in both the original cohort and the validation cohort. A cluster of highly shared sequence variants was judged likely to be a technical artifact of the sequencing pipeline. Strong co-occurrence of HLA alleles, especially DR and DQ, made assigning TCR associations to individual alleles difficult. In a later analysis, HLA-associated TCR beta chains were found to be more clonally expanded and to have lower generation probabilities than equally common non-associated chains. In a later analysis, several top co-occurrence clusters were reported to appear linked to parvovirus B19, influenza, CMV and Epstein-Barr virus.

Library generation was performed with the immunoSEQ multiplex PCR assay. A mixture of 60 forward primers for TCR Vbeta segments and 13 reverse primers for TCR Jbeta segments was used in the multiplex PCR. Amplification of the CDR3 region of rearranged TCR beta genes was performed with a multiplex PCR assay on genomic DNA. Amplified TCR beta libraries were sequenced as 87-base-pair reads on the Illumina HiSeq System. For the original study's pipeline: Across the 670 or so repertoires, a later analysis counted 80 million or so unique TCR beta chains, some 11 million of which were shared by at least two donors. A nearest-neighbor algorithm error-corrected the raw reads and collapsed the reads into unique sequences, merging closely related sequences to remove PCR and sequencing errors. To assign V, D and J gene segments, CDR3 sequences were aligned to IMGT reference sequences. For a sequence to be retained, a match of at least six nucleotides to both a V gene segment and a J gene segment was required. A rearrangement was called productive if the CDR3 had no stop codons and remained in frame with V and J, and every other rearrangement was called non-productive. CDR3 was defined according to IMGT convention as the region running from the second conserved V-encoded cysteine to the conserved J-encoded phenylalanine. The earlier analysis of fewer than 700 of the donors excluded sequences that lacked an unambiguous match to a single V gene segment. An earlier analysis of 500 to 600 of the donors classified V segments as functional when productive rearrangements were above 56.7% and as segregating when the standard deviation between donors was above 5%. A statistical classification framework was built for diagnosing cytomegalovirus status from the catalog of TCR beta chain sequences. A later analysis assigned V and J genes by comparing TCR nucleotide sequences with IMGT/GENE-DB human TR gene sequences. A later analysis assigned CDR3 sequences and most-parsimonious VDJ recombination scenarios with the TCRdist pipeline. In a later analysis, every TCR beta chain was defined by the combination of its CDR3 amino acid sequence and its V-gene family, and reads without a unique V-gene family were dropped. As a way to deal with suspected cross-contamination and a sequencing artifact, a later analysis dropped roughly 620 nucleotide sequences that were highly shared and had low generation probability. For each public chain, a later analysis derived a clonal expansion index from normalized ranks of inferred template counts within each repertoire. In a later analysis, generation probabilities were computed with a VDJ recombination model fitted to out-of-frame rearrangements, and the resulting probabilities were checked against IGoR. Hypergeometric tests were used in a later analysis to score TCR-TCR, TCR-HLA and TCR-CMV co-occurrence, with a repertoire-size bias correction applied to the TCR pairs. False discovery rates were estimated in a later analysis by permuting HLA or CMV assignments 20 times. In a later analysis, co-occurring TCRs were grouped with DBSCAN, and TCRdist sequence similarity was added when clustering was performed within HLA-allele-positive subsets. Repertoires with fewer than 30,000 or more than 120,000 public chains were left out of co-occurrence clustering, as were a handful of repertoires with anomalous nucleotide sharing. The table was pulled from immuneACCESS by TCRdb, which kept in-frame rearrangements only. Such tables lose some clones; where checked, under half of the loss comes from unresolved V genes, and the rest has no known cause. V and J calls and clone size are as listed in that table; D and trimming were resolved from the DNA. This sample is represented by about 130,000 clones; about 74% of them were singletons. The ten most abundant clones make up 6.5% to 8% of the sample.

The cohort comprised under 700 healthy bone marrow donors. At the time of sampling, all cohort members were nominally healthy, though unrecorded immune exposures were likely present. The donor tested CMV seropositive, placing the donor among the approximately 290 seropositive members of the cohort. A peripheral blood sample was collected from each donor, and TCR beta sequencing was performed on peripheral blood mononuclear cells. The Qiagen DNeasy Blood Extraction Kit was used to extract genomic DNA from the blood cell samples. This clone was counted a few times. No cognate antigen has been identified for it. The input lacks base qualities; no much larger clone sits a single base away. From the cysteine through the phenylalanine, the CDR3 covers 16 amino acids. Just the 48-base CDR3 DNA is kept, in frame starting at base 1. CDR1 and CDR2, looked up from the germline V gene, are SGHRS and YFSETQ. V drops 0 bases and J drops 4 bases, leaving 15 bases in between.

The chain was built from TRBV5-1 and TRBJ2-3; TRBD2 could be the D gene, as 5 bases match. The receptor was derived from a man aged 40-55 years in good health and CMV-seropositive. Sequenced: PBMCs. The nucleotides are TGCGCCAGCAGCTTGGCCGGCGGCCAGGAGGCAGATACGCAGTATTTT. It is translated as CASSLAGGQEADTQYF. The CDR3, completed at both ends by the reference TRBV5-1 and TRBJ2-3 genes, gives the full variable domain KAGVTQTPRYLIKTRGQQVTLSCSPISGHRSVSWYQQTPGQGLQFLFEYFSETQRNKGNFPGRFSGRQFSNSRSEMNVSTLELGDSALYLCASSLAGGQEADTQYFGPGTRLTVL.